These 5 T cell receptor beta chains were all obtained from the same sample, sequenced in a study of T cell repertoires in cytomegalovirus infection. From the reads, TCRdb called clonotypes with MiXCR, one entry per CDR3 protein. The repertoire has about 130,000 distinct CDR3 sequences, more than 7% of them found once; the top ten carry 10%. Sequences were obtained from PBMCs. The source of these receptors is a human donor in good health (CMV status not recorded). Some clones in this sample may be carry-over from other donors' samples.

At least ten counts were recorded for this clonotype. This chain connects TRBV20-1 to TRBJ1-6, with a possible D match to TRBD1 (6 bases). This CDR3 comprises 14 residues. V lost 0 bases, J lost 6 bases, and 9 bases lay in between. The germline gives CDR1 DFQATT, CDR2 SNEGSKA (reference sequence). CDR3 region: CSAREGQFNSPLHF. The CDR3 DNA reads as TGCAGTGCTAGAGAGGGACAATTTAATTCACCCCTCCACTTT.

V is TRBV7-9 and J is TRBJ2-3; weak D call: TRBD2 (5 bases). The length of the CDR3 is 14 residues. Trimming took 2 bases from V and 5 from J, leaving 11 bases between them. Germline V gives CDR1 SEHNR, CDR2 FQNEAQ (reference sequence). The CDR3 bases are TGTGCCAGCAGCTTAAGCGGACTTCTAGATACGCAGTATTTT. The encoded protein is CASSLSGLLDTQYF.

The table lists this clonotype with many counts. This chain connects TRBV12-3 or TRBV12-4 to TRBJ2-1; TRBD2 agrees at 13 bases. V shed 7 bases and J 4 bases; nucleotides not matched to a gene: 4. This CDR3 is built from 15 residues. CDR3 nucleotide sequence: TGTGCCAGCAACCTACTAGCGGGGGGGTACAATGAGCAGTTCTTC. Protein sequence: CASNLLAGGYNEQFF.

This clonotype occurred many times. This chain uses TRBV6-2 or TRBV6-3 with TRBJ1-1, with 8 bases identical to TRBD1. CDR1 is MNHEY, CDR2 SVGEGT, per germline. The CDR3 totals 15 residues. J lost 6 bases, V lost 2 bases, and 8 bases had no gene match. CDR3 in amino acids: CASSYQWQGASEAFF. The CDR3 DNA is TGTGCCAGCAGTTACCAATGGCAGGGGGCCTCTGAAGCTTTCTTT.

In its sample, this clonotype is medium-sized (0.01 to 0.1%). CDR3 in DNA: TGTGCCAGCAGCTTAAGGGCGGGGACAGGGGCCCTTAACACTGAAGCTTTCTTT. This encodes CASSLRAGTGALNTEAFF. The rearrangement links TRBV7-2 to TRBJ1-1, with 10 positions matching TRBD1. The CDR3 consists of 18 residues. Trimming at V came to 2 bases and at J to 2 bases, leaving 11 bases not matched to a gene. Germline values: CDR1 SGHTA, CDR2 FQGNSA.